A selection of T cell receptor beta chains follows, all from one sample in a study of regulatory T cells in long-lasting Graves disease. TCRdb reanalysed the multiplex PCR reads using MiXCR and keeps one entry per CDR3 protein. The sample lists roughly 360,000 distinct CDR3 sequences; less than 30% were seen once. The starting material was peripheral blood mononuclear cells (PBMCs), obtained when the disease was refractory, from a patient treated with antithyroid drugs. The source of these receptors is a woman in her forties with Graves disease. The CDR3 runs from the conserved cysteine through the conserved F or W. The order of the fields is J gene, D gene, V gene, clone size, CDR3 protein, CDR3 DNA. A D gene is named only where the DNA matches it firmly. Some rows have no size entry. The others give once, few or many, or a class for an expanded clone.

j_gene: TRBJ2-2
d_gene: -
v_gene: TRBV27
abundance: many
CDR3aa: CASTLRGSRNTGELFF
CDR3nt: TGTGCCAGCACCCTAAGGGGGAGCCGGAACACCGGGGAGCTGTTTTTT

j_gene: TRBJ2-5
d_gene: TRBD2
v_gene: TRBV6-1
abundance: many
CDR3aa: CASSPDWFRIAGETQYF
CDR3nt: TGTGCCAGCAGTCCTGACTGGTTTCGAATAGCGGGAGAGACCCAGTACTTC

j_gene: TRBJ2-3
d_gene: -
v_gene: TRBV15
abundance: -
CDR3aa: CATSRDRTDSGADTQYF
CDR3nt: TGTGCCACCAGCAGAGATCGCACGGACTCTGGGGCAGATACGCAGTATTTT

j_gene: TRBJ1-1
d_gene: -
v_gene: TRBV10-3
abundance: few
CDR3aa: CATAQDTSLYDTEAFF
CDR3nt: TGTGCCACCGCCCAGGACACCAGTTTATATGACACTGAAGCTTTCTTT

j_gene: TRBJ2-7
d_gene: TRBD2
v_gene: TRBV15
abundance: many
CDR3aa: CATSRGSSGPYEQYF
CDR3nt: TGTGCCACCAGCAGAGGTTCTAGCGGGCCCTACGAGCAGTACTTC

j_gene: TRBJ2-7
d_gene: -
v_gene: TRBV11-2
abundance: many
CDR3aa: CASSRSGVEQYF
CDR3nt: TGTGCCAGCAGCCGATCAGGGGTCGAGCAGTACTTC

j_gene: TRBJ2-5
d_gene: TRBD2
v_gene: TRBV10-2
abundance: many
CDR3aa: CASSDGLAGGPETQYF
CDR3nt: TGCGCCAGCAGTGACGGCCTGGCGGGAGGGCCTGAGACCCAGTACTTC

j_gene: TRBJ1-1
d_gene: TRBD1
v_gene: TRBV6-2/TRBV6-3
abundance: few
CDR3aa: CASSSDRVETEAFF
CDR3nt: TGTGCCAGCAGTTCGGACAGGGTTGAAACTGAAGCTTTCTTT

j_gene: TRBJ2-1
d_gene: -
v_gene: TRBV16
abundance: -
CDR3aa: CASSPGSSPGNEQFF
CDR3nt: TGTGCCAGCAGCCCGGGATCCAGCCCGGGGAATGAGCAGTTCTTC

j_gene: TRBJ1-1
d_gene: -
v_gene: TRBV5-6
abundance: few
CDR3aa: CASSWGWGNTEAFF
CDR3nt: TGTGCCAGCAGCTGGGGGTGGGGGAACACTGAAGCTTTCTTT

j_gene: TRBJ2-5
d_gene: -
v_gene: TRBV2
abundance: many
CDR3aa: CASTLRENQETQYF
CDR3nt: TGTGCCAGCACCCTCCGGGAGAACCAAGAGACCCAGTACTTC

j_gene: TRBJ1-4
d_gene: -
v_gene: TRBV2
abundance: few
CDR3aa: CASSESIVPNEKLFF
CDR3nt: TGTGCCAGCAGTGAATCAATCGTACCAAATGAAAAACTGTTTTTT

j_gene: TRBJ1-1
d_gene: -
v_gene: TRBV28
abundance: many
CDR3aa: CASSPGHLRMNTEAFF
CDR3nt: TGTGCCAGCAGTCCAGGACATCTTCGCATGAACACTGAAGCTTTCTTT

j_gene: TRBJ2-7
d_gene: -
v_gene: TRBV5-1
abundance: -
CDR3aa: CASSSAGEQYEQYF
CDR3nt: TGCGCCAGCAGCTCGGCAGGGGAACAGTACGAGCAGTACTTC

j_gene: TRBJ2-4
d_gene: -
v_gene: TRBV19
abundance: -
CDR3aa: CASSIAVGLNIQYF
CDR3nt: TGTGCCAGTAGTATAGCAGTGGGGCTCAACATTCAGTACTTC

j_gene: TRBJ2-7
d_gene: -
v_gene: TRBV27
abundance: few
CDR3aa: CASSLGLSPTNYEQYF
CDR3nt: TGTGCCAGCAGTTTAGGGCTATCCCCGACCAACTACGAGCAGTACTTC

j_gene: TRBJ2-7
d_gene: -
v_gene: TRBV6-1
abundance: many
CDR3aa: CASRSVGRDEQYF
CDR3nt: TGTGCCAGCAGGAGTGTGGGGCGAGACGAGCAGTACTTC

j_gene: TRBJ1-1
d_gene: TRBD1
v_gene: TRBV2
abundance: -
CDR3aa: CASLGTGVTEAFF
CDR3nt: TGTGCCAGTCTCGGGACAGGGGTTACTGAAGCTTTCTTT

j_gene: TRBJ2-5
d_gene: TRBD2
v_gene: TRBV27
abundance: -
CDR3aa: CASMAHLMAGEEETQYF
CDR3nt: TGTGCCAGCATGGCACACTTGATGGCGGGAGAGGAAGAGACCCAGTACTTC

j_gene: TRBJ2-7
d_gene: -
v_gene: TRBV19
abundance: -
CDR3aa: CASSLRASYEQYF
CDR3nt: TGTGCCAGTAGCCTGAGGGCTTCCTACGAGCAGTACTTC

j_gene: TRBJ1-2
d_gene: -
v_gene: TRBV30
abundance: -
CDR3aa: CARSVGQSLSGYTF
CDR3nt: TGTGCCCGGAGTGTAGGGCAGTCCTTAAGCGGCTACACCTTC

j_gene: TRBJ1-5
d_gene: -
v_gene: TRBV5-1
abundance: -
CDR3aa: CASSLTGAGWDQPQHF
CDR3nt: TGCGCCAGCAGCTTGACGGGCGCCGGGTGGGATCAGCCCCAGCATTTT

j_gene: TRBJ2-6
d_gene: -
v_gene: TRBV3-1
abundance: -
CDR3aa: CASSNGNPGANVLTF
CDR3nt: TGTGCCAGCAGCAACGGGAATCCCGGGGCCAACGTCCTGACTTTC

j_gene: TRBJ1-6
d_gene: TRBD1
v_gene: TRBV12-3/TRBV12-4
abundance: -
CDR3aa: CASRAGQGINSPLHF
CDR3nt: TGTGCCAGCAGAGCCGGACAGGGGATTAATTCACCCCTCCACTTT

j_gene: TRBJ2-7
d_gene: -
v_gene: TRBV5-1
abundance: -
CDR3aa: CASSLDGRLYEQYF
CDR3nt: TGCGCCAGCAGCTTGGACGGACGGCTTTACGAGCAGTACTTC

j_gene: TRBJ2-5
d_gene: -
v_gene: TRBV3-1
abundance: many
CDR3aa: CASSQDGETQYF
CDR3nt: TGTGCCAGCAGCCAAGATGGAGAGACCCAGTACTTC

j_gene: TRBJ1-1
d_gene: TRBD1
v_gene: TRBV20-1
abundance: few
CDR3aa: CSARDQGGADETFF
CDR3nt: TGCAGTGCTAGAGATCAGGGGGGGGCGGATGAAACTTTCTTT

j_gene: TRBJ1-1
d_gene: -
v_gene: TRBV27
abundance: many
CDR3aa: CASSLIFDTEAFF
CDR3nt: TGTGCCAGCAGTTTAATCTTTGACACTGAAGCTTTCTTT

j_gene: TRBJ2-2
d_gene: -
v_gene: TRBV12-3/TRBV12-4
abundance: many
CDR3aa: CASSFGSNLHRELFF
CDR3nt: TGTGCCAGCAGTTTTGGATCCAACCTCCACCGGGAGCTGTTTTTT

j_gene: TRBJ2-7
d_gene: -
v_gene: TRBV20-1
abundance: many
CDR3aa: CSADETDSQYF
CDR3nt: TGCAGTGCCGATGAAACGGACAGTCAGTACTTC

j_gene: TRBJ2-7
d_gene: TRBD2
v_gene: TRBV6-1
abundance: few
CDR3aa: CASTGLAGPSSYEQYF
CDR3nt: TGTGCCAGCACAGGACTAGCGGGACCAAGCTCCTACGAGCAGTACTTC